This is a list of T cell receptor beta chains from one sample in a study of blood T cell repertoires in COVID-19. Measured with immunoSEQ multiplex PCR; TCRdb has only the in-frame clones, and not every one. The sample lists hundreds of thousands of clones, about nine tenths occurring once. Sequenced sample: peripheral blood. These receptors were collected from a woman in her 30s with active or convalescent COVID-19. The CDR3 runs from the conserved cysteine through the conserved F or W. The order of the fields is CDR3 protein, CDR3 DNA, V gene, clone size, D gene, J gene. D genes are given only for firm matches. Clone size is given for some rows only: seen once, a few or many times, or a class if the clone is expanded.

CDR3: CASSSPSGGEYQPQHF
DNA: TGTGCCAGTAGTAGTCCTTCGGGGGGCGAGTATCAGCCCCAGCATTTT
V: TRBV19
size: .
D: .
J: TRBJ1-5

CDR3: CADKQDRGLRASNTEAFF
DNA: TGTGCCGACAAACAGGACAGGGGTCTCCGTGCCTCGAACACTGAAGCTTTCTTT
V: TRBV2
size: .
D: TRBD1
J: TRBJ1-1

CDR3: CAIRGTQGGRLYGYTF
DNA: TGTGCCATCAGGGGGACCCAGGGGGGTCGTCTCTATGGCTACACCTTC
V: TRBV10-3
size: once
D: TRBD1
J: TRBJ1-2

CDR3: CASSYTGGASEQYF
DNA: TGTGCCAGCAGTTACACCGGGGGGGCGTCCGAGCAGTACTTC
V: TRBV6-2/TRBV6-3
size: .
D: TRBD2
J: TRBJ2-7

CDR3: CASSPKREVPRGEQFF
DNA: TGTGCCAGCAGCCCTAAGCGGGAGGTCCCGCGGGGTGAGCAGTTCTTC
V: TRBV11-2
size: .
D: TRBD2
J: TRBJ2-1

CDR3: CASSQAFYYEQYF
DNA: TGCGCCAGCAGCCAAGCGTTTTACTACGAGCAGTACTTC
V: TRBV4-1
size: few
D: .
J: TRBJ2-7

CDR3: CASSPQGRYTDTQYF
DNA: TGTGCCAGCAGCCCACAGGGACGGTACACAGATACGCAGTATTTT
V: TRBV5-6
size: .
D: .
J: TRBJ2-3

CDR3: CASSKKSYKAKNIQYF
DNA: TGTGCCAGCAGCAAAAAATCATACAAGGCCAAAAACATTCAGTACTTC
V: TRBV21-1
size: .
D: .
J: TRBJ2-4

CDR3: CASSSDLVGYEQYF
DNA: TGTGCCAGCAGCTCGGATCTAGTTGGATACGAGCAGTACTTC
V: TRBV7-9
size: once
D: .
J: TRBJ2-7

CDR3: CASSPDRGESYEQYF
DNA: TGTGCCAGCAGCCCGGACAGGGGAGAGTCCTACGAGCAGTACTTC
V: TRBV7-7
size: .
D: TRBD1
J: TRBJ2-7

CDR3: CASSLDLNSPLHF
DNA: TGTGCCAGCAGCTTAGATCTTAATTCACCCCTCCACTTT
V: TRBV11-2
size: .
D: .
J: TRBJ1-6

CDR3: CASRSRLGTEAFF
DNA: TGTGCCAGCCGGTCGCGACTCGGGACTGAAGCTTTCTTT
V: TRBV6-5
size: once
D: .
J: TRBJ1-1

CDR3: CASSLRVGRLAGGGTQYF
DNA: TGTGCCAGCAGCTTAAGAGTGGGAAGACTAGCGGGGGGTGGTACGCAGTATTTT
V: TRBV11-2
size: once
D: TRBD2
J: TRBJ2-3

CDR3: CASSQGSDGGPEAFF
DNA: TGCGCCAGCAGCCAAGGATCGGACGGGGGGCCCGAAGCTTTCTTT
V: TRBV4-1
size: .
D: .
J: TRBJ1-1

CDR3: CAWTQGGYGYTF
DNA: TGTGCCTGGACCCAGGGTGGTTATGGCTACACCTTC
V: TRBV30
size: .
D: .
J: TRBJ1-2

CDR3: CASSYSQGVQGAFF
DNA: TGTGCCAGCAGCTACTCCCAGGGGGTTCAAGGAGCTTTCTTT
V: TRBV6-6
size: .
D: TRBD1
J: TRBJ1-1

CDR3: CASRQQGSVNSPLHF
DNA: TGTGCCAGTAGGCAACAGGGGTCGGTTAATTCACCCCTCCACTTT
V: TRBV19
size: .
D: TRBD1
J: TRBJ1-6

CDR3: CASSQELGLAGDTSTDTQYF
DNA: TGTGCCAGCAGCCAAGAATTAGGACTAGCGGGAGATACTAGCACAGATACGCAGTATTTT
V: TRBV3-1/TRBV3-2
size: .
D: TRBD2
J: TRBJ2-3

CDR3: CASSPSDRRAIYF
DNA: TGTGCCAGTAGTCCTTCGGACAGGAGGGCCATATATTTT
V: TRBV19
size: .
D: TRBD1
J: TRBJ1-3

CDR3: CAWRTVQSYNSPLHF
DNA: TGTGCCTGGAGAACAGTTCAAAGTTATAATTCACCCCTCCACTTT
V: TRBV30
size: .
D: .
J: TRBJ1-6

CDR3: CASSSGQYNEQFF
DNA: TGTGCCAGTAGCAGTGGGCAATACAATGAGCAGTTCTTC
V: TRBV19
size: .
D: .
J: TRBJ2-1

CDR3: CASSLAGGGTEAFF
DNA: TGCGCCAGCAGCTTGGCAGGGGGCGGAACTGAAGCTTTCTTT
V: TRBV5-1
size: .
D: TRBD1
J: TRBJ1-1

CDR3: CASSQADSGAGELFF
DNA: TGTGCCAGCAGCCAAGCAGACTCGGGAGCCGGGGAGCTGTTTTTT
V: TRBV3-1/TRBV3-2
size: few
D: .
J: TRBJ2-2

CDR3: CASSMKGLAGKGTQYF
DNA: TGTGCCAGTAGTATGAAGGGGCTAGCGGGGAAGGGGACCCAGTACTTC
V: TRBV19
size: .
D: TRBD2
J: TRBJ2-5

CDR3: CASSLVWTGETQYF
DNA: TGCGCCAGCAGCTTGGTTTGGACTGGAGAGACCCAGTACTTC
V: TRBV5-1
size: .
D: .
J: TRBJ2-5

CDR3: CASSIEGVPGNTIYF
DNA: TGTGCCAGTAGTATCGAGGGAGTCCCTGGAAACACCATATATTTT
V: TRBV19
size: .
D: .
J: TRBJ1-3

CDR3: CASSLGLAGNTGELFF
DNA: TGTGCCAGCAGCTTGGGACTAGCGGGGAACACCGGGGAGCTGTTTTTT
V: TRBV5-6
size: .
D: TRBD2
J: TRBJ2-2

CDR3: CASSIGTGNSYTF
DNA: TGTGCCAGCAGCATCGGGACAGGGAACTCCTACACCTTC
V: TRBV5-4
size: .
D: TRBD1
J: TRBJ1-2

CDR3: CAISVGQGGTEAFF
DNA: TGTGCCATCAGTGTAGGACAGGGAGGGACTGAAGCTTTCTTT
V: TRBV10-3
size: .
D: TRBD1
J: TRBJ1-1

CDR3: CATSRDHWGRSVEKLFF
DNA: TGTGCCACCAGCAGAGATCACTGGGGCAGGTCTGTTGAAAAACTGTTTTTT
V: TRBV15
size: .
D: .
J: TRBJ1-4

CDR3: CASSASPGASTEAFF
DNA: TGCGCCAGCAGCGCCTCTCCAGGCGCCTCGACTGAAGCTTTCTTT
V: TRBV5-1
size: .
D: .
J: TRBJ1-1

CDR3: CASSWRRETGELFF
DNA: TGTGCCAGCAGCTGGAGGCGGGAGACCGGGGAGCTGTTTTTT
V: TRBV27
size: once
D: TRBD2
J: TRBJ2-2

CDR3: CASSLGDTRNSPLHF
DNA: TGTGCCAGCAGCTTGGGGGACACCCGAAATTCACCCCTCCACTTT
V: TRBV5-4
size: .
D: .
J: TRBJ1-6

CDR3: CASSLSGTGFYEQYF
DNA: TGTGCCAGCAGTTTAAGCGGGACAGGGTTCTACGAGCAGTACTTC
V: TRBV27
size: .
D: TRBD1
J: TRBJ2-7

CDR3: CASSQSDFSYEQYF
DNA: TGTGCCAGCAGCCAGTCGGACTTCTCCTACGAGCAGTACTTC
V: TRBV3-1/TRBV3-2
size: .
D: .
J: TRBJ2-7

CDR3: CASSQEGTGGYEQYF
DNA: TGCGCCAGCAGCCAAGAGGGGACAGGGGGCTACGAGCAGTACTTC
V: TRBV4-1
size: once
D: TRBD1
J: TRBJ2-7